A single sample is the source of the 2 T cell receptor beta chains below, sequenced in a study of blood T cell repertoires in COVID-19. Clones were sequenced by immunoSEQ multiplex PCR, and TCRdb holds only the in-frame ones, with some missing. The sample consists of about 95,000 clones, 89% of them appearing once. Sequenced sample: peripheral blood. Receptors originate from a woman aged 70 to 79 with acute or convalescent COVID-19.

CDR3 sequence reads: CASRTQGSEQYF. CDR3 coding DNA: TGCGCCAGCAGGACTCAGGGTTCCGAGCAGTACTTC. This chain connects TRBV10-2 to TRBJ2-7, with a tentative D call TRBD1 (5 bases). CDR3 size: 12 residues. The ends were cut back, 6 bases at V and 6 bases at J, with 12 bases in the middle. CDR1 is WSHSY and CDR2 is SAAADI in the germline V gene.

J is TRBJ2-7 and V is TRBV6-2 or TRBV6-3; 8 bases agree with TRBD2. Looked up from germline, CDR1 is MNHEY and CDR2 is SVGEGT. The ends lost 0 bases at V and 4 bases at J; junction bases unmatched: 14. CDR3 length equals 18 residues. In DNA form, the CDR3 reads TGTGCCAGCAGTTACTCTACCGTCCGAGCGGGAGTAGGGTACGAGCAGTACTTC. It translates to CASSYSTVRAGVGYEQYF.